This T cell receptor (beta chain) was identified during a study of cytomegalovirus exposure and HLA in healthy donors listed by TCRdb under 2017. For the wider study: An earlier analysis of roughly 610 of the donors reported 250 to 350 Gb of sequence data and some 110 million unique TCR beta sequences obtained from about 170 million T cells. Alongside the repertoire data, information on donor age, sex, ethnicity and CMV serostatus was compiled. Every discovery cohort repertoire had been produced on one sequencing platform. Across some 400 genotyped donors of the cohort, an average of approximately 240,000 unique TCR beta nucleotide sequences per donor were sequenced, and roughly 20% of those sequences were non-productive. Typing coverage differed by locus: A, B, C, DRB1 and DQB1 were typed in about 620-640 donors, DQA1 in roughly 500, DPA1 in 600 to 610, and DPB1 in roughly 450. In a later analysis, previously published TCR beta repertoires from 666 donors were re-analyzed and high-resolution HLA genotyping was added so that TCR occurrence patterns could be studied. The T cell repertoires of under 750 subjects were profiled by immunosequencing and related to cytomegalovirus serostatus. The later analysis used no new phenotypic data to find candidate immune exposures, relying instead on TCR beta sequences and their occurrence across donors. Besides the first cohort of about 730 subjects, a separate validation cohort made up of around 120 different subjects was used. To predict cytomegalovirus infection status, the study brought together high-throughput TCR immunosequencing, statistical association of individual TCRs with disease status, and machine learning. An early release covering about 600 HLA-typed donors comprised 250 to 350 gigabases of sequencing data and tens of millions of unique TCR sequences. Both class I and class II loci were covered by HLA typing, at four-digit resolution. Four to six DR-DQ haplotypes were handled as single units for association and clustering because linkage in the cohort was strong. To decide whether each TCR beta V gene segment behaved as functional or pseudogenic, an earlier analysis of some 580 of the donors relied on high-throughput TCR beta sequencing. Among the roughly 400 genotyped donors, about 83% belonged to the genetic ancestry cluster associated with self-reported Caucasian donors. The aim of the study was to test whether cataloging public T cell receptors could identify signatures of past pathogen exposure. A later genetic analysis used genome-wide SNP genotypes for about 65% of the 666 donors, treating that subset as a discovery cohort.

This clone was observed a few times. No antigen is known for it. No qualities accompany the bases; no much larger clone lies one base away. Study-level results and caveats: In a later genetic analysis, fewer N-insertions in productive TCRs were reported among donors in an Asian-associated ancestry cluster than the roughly 700-donor mean. The classifier was reported to diagnose cytomegalovirus status with high specificity and sensitivity in both the original and validation cohorts. A group of highly shared sequence variants was considered likely to be a technical artifact of the sequencing pipeline. A few of the identified cytomegalovirus-associated TCR beta chains were confirmed in vitro to be specific for cytomegalovirus antigens. A further reported finding was that TCR beta sequences accurately predicted the HLA-A and HLA-B alleles for most subjects in the first cohort. Most TCR sequences were observed very rarely across donors, whereas some public TCRs were present in many individuals. This cohort had only TCR beta chains sequenced, and the lack of alpha or paired-chain data limited which features could be detected. V-gene and J-gene trimming of TCR beta chains was associated with a missense DCLRE1C variant in a later genetic analysis, and the association was replicated in an independent cohort. In a later analysis, most CMV-associated TCR beta chains were found to appear HLA-restricted, with HLA associations seemingly driven largely by CMV exposure. The study gave a list of about 150 TCR beta chains associated with cytomegalovirus. In a later analysis, several top co-occurrence clusters were reported to appear linked to parvovirus B19, influenza, CMV and Epstein-Barr virus. The earlier analysis of a few hundred of the donors excluded approximately 15 rarely observed V segments, including chromosome 9 orphons, because counts were too low. Broadly in line with IMGT annotations, most TCR beta V segments showed up in productive rearrangements about 87% or about 30% of the time in an earlier analysis of several hundred of the donors. A later analysis found that HLA-associated TCR beta chains were more clonally expanded and had lower generation probabilities than equally common non-associated chains. Because some donors lacked HLA typing at each locus, the association tests relied only on the typed subset. In a later analysis, some 17,000 TCR beta sequences were associated with specific HLA alleles at a false discovery rate of 0.05. The only immune exposure information available for the cohort was CMV serostatus. In a later analysis, TCR association rates were found to vary across HLA loci, with the most associated TCRs seen for DRB1 alleles and the fewest for HLA-C alleles. When HLA alleles, especially DR and DQ, strongly co-occurred, attributing TCR associations to individual alleles was difficult. Because the 87-base-pair reads could not distinguish some IMGT-functional V segments, including TRBV6-2 and TRBV6-3, those segments were excluded. The authors suggested that the approach could potentially be generalized to other disease states and immunological phenotypes. Linkage disequilibrium might explain the correlated functional status among segregating V segments, but an unknown experimental factor could not be ruled out. Sequencing depth was assumed to be roughly uniform across donors in the presence/absence analyses, though that assumption may not hold.

The CDR3 goes from the cysteine to the phenylalanine over 15 residues. Only CDR3 DNA is held: 45 bases, read in frame from base 1. Cut back by 2 bases and 0 bases, the V and J ends lie 7 bases apart. CDR1 MNHNS and CDR2 SASEGT were looked up in the germline V gene. The cohort comprised around 690 healthy bone marrow donors. At the time of sampling, every cohort member was nominally healthy, though immune exposures that went unrecorded were likely present. The donor tested CMV seronegative and was one of the 352 seronegative cohort members. A peripheral blood sample was provided by each donor, and peripheral blood mononuclear cells were used for TCR beta sequencing. Genomic DNA extraction from the blood cell samples was performed with the Qiagen DNeasy Blood Extraction Kit. The library was built by means of the immunoSEQ multiplex PCR assay. For the multiplex PCR, a mixture combining 60 forward primers for TCR Vbeta segments and 13 reverse primers for TCR Jbeta segments was used. Amplification of the CDR3 region of rearranged TCR beta genes was performed with a multiplex PCR assay on genomic DNA. The amplified TCR beta libraries were sequenced on the Illumina HiSeq System as 87-base-pair reads. Processing in the source paper ran as follows. In a later analysis, roughly 80 million unique TCR beta chains were counted across the approximately 640 repertoires, and roughly 9.9 million of these chains were shared by at least two donors. To remove PCR and sequencing errors, raw reads were error-corrected and collapsed into unique sequences using a nearest-neighbor algorithm that merged closely related sequences. CDR3 sequences were aligned to IMGT reference sequences to assign V, D and J gene segments. For a sequence to be retained, a match of at least six nucleotides was required to both a V gene segment and a J gene segment. Rearrangements were classified as productive when the CDR3 lacked stop codons and remained in frame with V and J, and all other rearrangements were classified as non-productive. CDR3 was defined by IMGT convention, running from the second conserved V-encoded cysteine to the conserved J-encoded phenylalanine. The earlier analysis of 500 to 750 of the donors excluded any sequence lacking an unambiguous match to a single V gene segment. In an earlier analysis of several hundred of the donors, a V segment was called functional when productive rearrangements were above 56.7%, and segregating when the standard deviation between donors exceeded 5%. To diagnose cytomegalovirus status from the catalog of TCR beta chain sequences, a statistical classification framework was built. V and J gene assignment, in a later analysis, came from comparing TCR nucleotide sequences with IMGT/GENE-DB human TR gene sequences. In a later analysis, CDR3 sequences and most-parsimonious VDJ recombination scenarios were assigned using the TCRdist pipeline. In a later analysis, each TCR beta chain was defined by its CDR3 amino acid sequence together with its V-gene family, and reads without a unique V-gene family were excluded. To address suspected cross-contamination and a sequencing artifact, a later analysis removed 550 to 750 highly shared, low-generation-probability nucleotide sequences. In a later analysis, a clonal expansion index was calculated for each public chain from normalized within-repertoire ranks of inferred template counts. A later analysis computed generation probabilities with a VDJ recombination model fitted to out-of-frame rearrangements, and checked the results against IGoR. In a later analysis, hypergeometric tests were used to score TCR-TCR, TCR-HLA and TCR-CMV co-occurrence, with a repertoire-size bias correction applied to TCR pairs. False discovery rates were estimated in a later analysis by permuting HLA or CMV assignments 20 times. In a later analysis, co-occurring TCRs were grouped with DBSCAN, and TCRdist sequence similarity was added when clustering was performed within HLA-allele-positive subsets. Repertoires with fewer than 30,000 or more than 120,000 public chains, plus five repertoires with anomalous nucleotide sharing, were excluded from co-occurrence clustering. Sourced from immuneACCESS, this table was stored by TCRdb with only in-frame sequences that have V and J called. A share of the clones is absent; for the studies checked, an unresolved V gene accounts for under half, and the remainder has no known explanation. V, J and clone size are taken as reported in that table, and D and trimming were inferred from the DNA itself. In this sample the table shows over 120,000 clones, about 10% of which occur a single time. The top ten clonotypes cover about 1.9% of the sample.

What was sequenced was PBMCs. The sequence links TRBV6-1 to TRBJ1-4, with the D segment identity uncertain. The receptor's source is a man over 45 in good health and CMV-seronegative. This receptor has the CDR3 CASSEYNPTNEKLFF. The sequenced DNA is TGTGCCAGCAGTGAATACAACCCAACTAATGAAAAACTGTTTTTT.